These 10 T cell receptor beta chains originate from one sample sequenced in a study of T cells after yellow fever vaccination. MiXCR, run by TCRdb on the 5' RACE reads, gives a single entry per CDR3 protein. This sample yields some 120,000 distinct CDR3 sequences, of which nearly 7.5% are seen a single time; around 2.5% belongs to the top ten. The material sequenced was CD4+ T cells sorted from PBMCs, taken roughly 10 days after the first yellow fever vaccination. These receptors originate from a young man who received the YFV17D yellow fever vaccine.

There are many counts of this clonotype. This chain links TRBV20-1 with TRBJ1-1, with 7 bases that match TRBD1. The CDR3 totals 13 residues. The V segment lost 5 bases and the J segment 10 bases; nucleotides outside the gene matches: 13. CDR1 is DFQATT and CDR2 is SNEGSKA in the germline V gene (reference sequence). The CDR3 loop reads CSAGAPGGQRAFF. CDR3 coding DNA: TGCAGTGCTGGGGCCCCCGGGGGACAGCGAGCTTTCTTT.

This clonotype was picked up many times. The chain carries TRBV5-1 and TRBJ2-7; TRBD2 matches 10 bases. The CDR3 consists of 15 residues. In germline, CDR1 is SGHRS, CDR2 YFSETQ. V was pared by 2 bases and J by 2 bases, with 4 bases of the junction left unmatched. The CDR3 protein is CASSFGSGGTYEQYF. CDR3 coding DNA: TGCGCCAGCAGCTTCGGTAGCGGGGGGACCTACGAGCAGTACTTC.

On this clonotype: The junction departs from germline at one end; a sequencing error may be responsible. This rearrangement joins TRBV11-2 to TRBJ2-3, with 11 bases lining up with TRBD2. The CDR3 length is 16 residues. The germline gives CDR1 SGHAT, CDR2 FQNNGV. CDR3 sequence: CTSFPRLAGRTDTQYF. CDR3 nucleotide sequence: TGTACCAGCTTCCCCCGACTAGCGGGGCGCACAGATACGCAGTATTTT.

This clonotype was seen ten or more times. The chain carries TRBV20-1 and TRBJ2-2, with D tentatively TRBD2 (5 bases). The CDR3 has 14 residues. In germline, CDR1 is DFQATT, CDR2 SNEGSKA (reference sequence). V shed 3 bases and J shed 1 base, with 9 bases lying between them. CDR3 in amino acids: CSARSSQNTGELFF. The CDR3 nucleotides are TGCAGTGCTAGGTCTAGCCAGAACACCGGGGAGCTGTTTTTT.

About this clonotype: A much larger clone lies one base from this, so it may be a read error. The chain links TRBV7-2 to TRBJ2-3; D call uncertain. V shed 8 bases and J shed 1 base, with 13 bases lying between them. CDR3 length equals 14 residues. Germline CDR1 is SGHTA and CDR2 is FQGNSA. The CDR3 DNA reads as TGTACCAGCCGCCCGGCATTCGGCACAGATACGCAGTATTTT. It encodes CTSRPAFGTDTQYF.

This clonotype was counted a few times. The chain has TRBV5-4 and TRBJ2-5; D call uncertain. Germline loops: CDR1 SGHNT, CDR2 YYREEE (reference sequence). This CDR3 is 14 amino acids long. The ends were cut back, 5 bases at V and 5 bases at J, with 16 bases in the middle. CDR3 in amino acids: CASSVFTSRETQYF. In DNA form, the CDR3 reads TGTGCCAGCAGTGTCTTTACTTCGCGGGAGACCCAGTACTTC.

This clonotype was counted at least ten times. The V call is TRBV5-1, the J call TRBJ2-7, with D possibly called TRBD1 or TRBD2 (5 bases each). This CDR3 contains 15 residues. Trimming took off 0 bases at V and 3 bases at J, with 13 bases between the two ends. Germline values: CDR1 SGHRS, CDR2 YFSETQ. The CDR3 sequence: CASSLGDANFYEQYF. CDR3 coding DNA: TGCGCCAGCAGCTTGGGGGACGCCAACTTCTACGAGCAGTACTTC.

The chain couples TRBV19 to TRBJ1-1, with 12 bases lining up with TRBD1. The CDR3 covers 16 residues. Losses at the gene ends were 4 bases for V and 5 bases for J; bases not matched to a gene: 8. Germline loops: CDR1 LNHDA, CDR2 SQIVND (reference sequence). The CDR3 is CASSNDRDRGQTEAFF. For the CDR3, the DNA is TGTGCCAGTAGTAACGACCGGGACAGGGGGCAGACTGAAGCTTTCTTT.

In regard to this clonotype: A clone one base away is much larger, so this may be a read error. The chain employs TRBV5-1 and TRBJ2-5, with no clear D. In germline, CDR1 is SGHRS, CDR2 YFSETQ. This CDR3 has 15 residues. The CDR3: CSSSSEDYPWETQYF. The DNA of the CDR3 is TGCTCCAGCAGCTCCGAAGATTACCCTTGGGAGACCCAGTACTTC.

The table lists this clonotype with many counts. The chain uses TRBV2 and TRBJ1-4; TRBD1 matches 7 bases. CDR1 and CDR2 from the germline V gene are SNHLY and FYNNEI. The CDR3 has 14 residues. V was pared by 8 bases and J by 8 bases, with 11 bases of the junction left unmatched. Written as DNA, the CDR3 is TGTGCCAGCGGCGCTGACAGGGTACGGGAAAAACTGTTTTTT. Protein sequence: CASGADRVREKLFF.